This T cell receptor (beta chain) emerged from a study of T cells after yellow fever vaccination. Template switching with 5'RACE generated the TCR cDNA and added a universal primer site and UMIs. One entry per CDR3 protein, called by TCRdb with MiXCR from the 5' RACE reads. The sample gives some 320,000 distinct CDR3 sequences, roughly 4% of which show up once; 20% to 25% is in the top ten. Points on this clonotype: As yet, its antigen is unknown.

General study points: It was the secondary response that reached its peak faster, day 5 versus 15, but it was weaker. Primary-vaccination clones mostly resurfaced post-booster (less than 98% CD4, around 88% CD8).

The specimen comprised PBMCs, sampled 5 days after the yellow fever booster vaccination. The sequence derives from a man aged 18 to 35 who received the YFV17D yellow fever vaccine.

The CDR3 nucleotides are TGTGCCAGCAGCGTAGCGACTTTGACAGATACGCAGTATTTT. This encodes CASSVATLTDTQYF. The chain is built from TRBV9 and TRBJ2-3; no clear D. Looked up from germline, CDR1 is SGDLS and CDR2 is YYNGEE. CDR3 length: 14 residues. V was trimmed by 0 bases and J by 3 bases, leaving 8 bases between them.